The 28 T cell receptor beta chains below were found in one sample sequenced in a study of blood T cell repertoires in COVID-19. Data came from immunoSEQ multiplex PCR; TCRdb stores just in-frame clones and leaves some out. The sample lists roughly 30,000 clones; around nine tenths were seen once. Input material: peripheral blood. The receptors were sampled from a human donor in a cohort sampled during active COVID-19. The donor label of this sample is uncertain.

The chain joins TRBV2 to TRBJ1-4; D perhaps matches TRBD1 (6 bases). Germline V gene sequence: CDR1 SNHLY, CDR2 FYNNEI. Trimming took 6 bases from V and 5 from J, leaving 13 bases between them. The CDR3 extends over 14 amino acids. The DNA of the CDR3 is TGTGCCAGCAGGAGACAGGCGGCGAATGAAAAACTGTTTTTT. The encoded protein is CASRRQAANEKLFF.

V usage is TRBV7-2 and J usage is TRBJ2-7; 11 bases match TRBD2. The V gene's germline CDR1 is SGHTA and CDR2 FQGNSA. The CDR3 is made up of 16 amino acids. V shed 1 base, J shed 3 bases, and the junction held 5 bases outside the gene matches. The CDR3 bases are TGTGCCAGCAGCTTAGGTTCGACTAGCGGGGTCTACGAGCAGTACTTC. It encodes CASSLGSTSGVYEQYF.

J is TRBJ2-7 and V is TRBV27; 7 nucleotides agree with TRBD1. This CDR3 is built from 14 residues. After removal of 5 bases from V and 9 bases from J, the junction contained 13 bases not matched to a gene. CDR1 is MNHEY, CDR2 SMNVEV, per germline (reference sequence). The CDR3 loop is CASSPRTGLAGQYF. The CDR3 bases are TGTGCCAGCAGTCCTCGGACAGGCCTCGCCGGGCAGTACTTC.

The V and J genes are TRBV2 and TRBJ1-6, with unresolved D. The V gene's germline CDR1 is SNHLY and CDR2 FYNNEI. V lost 3 bases to trimming and J lost 10 bases, with 16 bases between them. The CDR3 has 15 amino acids. CDR3 nucleotide sequence: TGTGCCAGCAGTGAGTTACAGCCGAATTTGTCACCCCTCCACTTT. It specifies CASSELQPNLSPLHF. The variable domain in full, completed from reference TRBV2 and TRBJ1-6, reads EPEVTQTPSHQVTQMGQEVILRCVPISNHLYFYWYRQILGQKVEFLVSFYNNEISEKSEIFDDQFSVERPDGSNFTLKIRSTKLEDSAMYFCASSELQPNLSPLHFGNGTRLTVT.

This chain uses TRBV2 with TRBJ2-3; TRBD2 aligns across 11 bases. The CDR3 sequence is 16 residues long. Trimming cost V 6 bases and J 5 bases; bases outside gene matches: 10. Germline V gives CDR1 SNHLY, CDR2 FYNNEI. CDR3 in amino acids: CASRPVFLAGGDTQYF. For the CDR3, the DNA is TGTGCCAGCAGGCCGGTCTTTCTAGCGGGGGGAGATACGCAGTATTTT.

The rearrangement uses TRBV4-1 and TRBJ2-7, with 8 bases fitting TRBD1. The CDR3 is 14 residues long. Germline CDR1 reads MGHRA; CDR2 reads YSYEKL. Trimming took 1 base from V and 3 from J; bases not matched to a gene: 2. CDR3 bases: TGCGCCAGCAGCCAAGGACAGGGGAACTACGAGCAGTACTTC. Protein sequence: CASSQGQGNYEQYF.

The chain joins TRBV27 to TRBJ2-5; the match to TRBD2 covers 7 bases. J gave up 3 bases and V 4 bases, and 2 bases lay outside the gene matches. The germline V gene encodes CDR1 MNHEY and CDR2 SMNVEV (reference sequence). The CDR3 loop spans 13 amino acids. The CDR3 DNA is TGTGCCAGCAGTTCCGGGGGGAAAGAGACCCAGTACTTC. Residues: CASSSGGKETQYF.

This chain connects TRBV7-2 to TRBJ2-1, with D maybe TRBD2 (5 bases). Germline V gene sequence: CDR1 SGHTA, CDR2 FQGNSA. V shed 7 bases and J shed 2 bases, with 9 bases lying between them. The CDR3 consists of 13 residues. The CDR3 loop is CASTLGTYNEQFF. The CDR3 nucleotides read TGTGCCAGCACCCTCGGGACCTACAATGAGCAGTTCTTC. Full variable domain (missing parts from reference TRBV7-2 and TRBJ2-1): GAGVSQSPSNKVTEKGKDVELRCDPISGHTALYWYRQSLGQGLEFLIYFQGNSAPDKSGLPSDRFSAERTGGSVSTLTIQRTQQEDSAVYLCASTLGTYNEQFFGPGTRLTVL.

The chain recombines TRBV9 with TRBJ1-5; 10 bases are shared with TRBD1. The CDR3 extends over 18 amino acids. V lost 3 bases to trimming and J lost 8 bases; unmatched junction nucleotides: 17. From germline, CDR1 is SGDLS and CDR2 YYNGEE. The CDR3, as DNA: TGTGCCAGCAGCGCACCGGGACAGGGGACGGCGGGGGGGGAGCCCCAGCATTTT. It yields the protein CASSAPGQGTAGGEPQHF.

This clone was seen once. V gene TRBV5-1 combines with J gene TRBJ2-5; 8 bases are a match to TRBD1. CDR3 length: 14 amino acids. V dropped 4 bases and J dropped 0; count of bases not matched to a gene: 2. CDR1 SGHRS and CDR2 YFSETQ come from the germline V gene. The CDR3 spells CASSEQGDQETQYF. CDR3 in DNA: TGCGCCAGCAGCGAACAGGGGGACCAAGAGACCCAGTACTTC.

The chain couples TRBV4-2 to TRBJ1-4; TRBD1 agrees at 7 bases. The CDR3 has 15 amino acids. CDR1 LGHNA and CDR2 YNFKEQ come from the germline V gene. The trim removed 3 bases at V and 4 bases at J, leaving 5 bases unmatched. The CDR3 nucleotides are TGTGCCAGCAGCCAGGCCGGACAGGATAATGAAAAACTGTTTTTT. Protein: CASSQAGQDNEKLFF.

The chain recombines TRBV6-1 with TRBJ1-2; a weak D match, TRBD1 (5 bases). Trimming shortened V by 2 bases and J by 7 bases, and 11 bases separated the two germline ends. CDR3 size: 13 residues. Germline V CDR1 and CDR2: MNHNS, SASEGT. The CDR3 is CASSERGSFGYTF. Here the CDR3 DNA reads TGTGCCAGCAGTGAAAGGGGCTCGTTTGGCTACACCTTC.

The chain joins TRBV29-1 to TRBJ1-4; 7 bases align to TRBD1. The CDR3 is made up of 13 amino acids. J was trimmed by 7 bases and V by 7 bases; bases with no gene match: 9. Looked up from germline, CDR1 is SQVTM and CDR2 is ANQGSEA. CDR3 sequence: CSACRGSGEKLFF. CDR3 DNA: TGCAGCGCATGCAGGGGGAGTGGTGAAAAACTGTTTTTT.

The V gene is TRBV10-3, the J gene TRBJ1-6; no clear D gene. V was clipped by 0 bases and J by 9 bases, with 9 bases between them. Germline lookup yields CDR1 ENHRY and CDR2 SYGVKD. The CDR3 length is 14 residues. The CDR3 here is CAISESQQSSPLHF. The CDR3 DNA sequence: TGTGCCATCAGTGAGTCACAGCAAAGTTCACCCCTCCACTTT.

The chain carries TRBV12-5 and TRBJ2-1; TRBD2 is a possible D gene (5 bases). In germline, CDR1 is LGHNT, CDR2 FRNRAP. The length of the CDR3 is 15 residues. V lost 0 bases and J lost 3, with 9 bases in between. The CDR3 DNA sequence: TGTGCTAGTGGTTTGGTAGGTAGCGTCTACAATGAGCAGTTCTTC. Its translation is CASGLVGSVYNEQFF.

The genes are TRBV6-5 and TRBJ2-2; tentative D call: TRBD1 (5 bases). The germline V and J ends were trimmed by 6 bases and 3 bases, with 11 bases remaining between them. CDR1 MNHEY and CDR2 SVGAGI come from the germline V gene. The CDR3 has 14 residues. Here the CDR3 reads CASRTTEYTGELFF. CDR3 DNA: TGTGCCAGCAGAACGACAGAATACACCGGGGAGCTGTTTTTT.

The rearrangement joins TRBV11-2 to TRBJ2-1, with TRBD2 matching 7 bases. The J segment lost 4 bases and the V segment lost 4 bases, leaving 4 bases of the junction unmatched. The CDR3 is made up of 14 amino acids. Germline assignment: CDR1 SGHAT and CDR2 FQNNGV. The CDR3 reads CASSSGGNYNEQFF. CDR3 sequence (DNA): TGTGCCAGCAGCTCCGGGGGGAATTACAATGAGCAGTTCTTC.

The rearrangement uses TRBV19 and TRBJ1-5; no firm D call. Germline V gene lookup returns CDR1 LNHDA and CDR2 SQIVND (reference sequence). This CDR3 contains 13 residues. The ends were cut back, 5 bases at V and 5 bases at J, with 10 bases in the middle. The CDR3 DNA follows: TGTGCCAGTAGTTACATCGAGGATCAGCCCCAGCATTTT. Encoded protein: CASSYIEDQPQHF. The variable domain in full, with the rest retrieved from reference TRBV19 and TRBJ1-5, is DGGITQSPKYLFRKEGQNVTLSCEQNLNHDAMYWYRQDPGQGLRLIYYSQIVNDFQKGDIAEGYSVSREKKESFPLTVTSAQKNPTAFYLCASSYIEDQPQHFGDGTRLSIL.

This clone was seen a single time. This chain links TRBV30 with TRBJ1-6; D is possibly TRBD1 (5 bases). V shed 1 base and J shed 8 bases, with 6 bases lying between them. The CDR3 consists of 12 residues. The germline V gene has CDR1 GTSNPN and CDR2 SVGIG (reference sequence). CDR3 loop: CAWSEGYSPLHF. The CDR3 DNA follows: TGTGCCTGGAGTGAGGGGTATTCACCCCTCCACTTT.

V is TRBV6-2 or TRBV6-3 and J is TRBJ2-1; 8 bases are a match to TRBD1. The junction had 3 bases not matched to a gene; V was cut back by 2 bases and J by 0 bases. The CDR3 sequence is 16 residues long. Germline V gene sequence: CDR1 MNHEY, CDR2 SVGEGT. In DNA form, the CDR3 reads TGTGCCAGCAGTTACCCAACAGGGGGCTCCTACAATGAGCAGTTCTTC. Its protein is CASSYPTGGSYNEQFF.

The chain joins TRBV6-5 to TRBJ1-2, with 11 bases fitting TRBD1. The CDR3 is 14 residues long. The V and J ends lost 7 bases and 2 bases, in that order; junction bases with no gene match: 3. Germline V gene sequence: CDR1 MNHEY, CDR2 SVGAGI. CDR3 region: CASTRTGGNYGYTF. Written as DNA, the CDR3 is TGTGCCAGCACCCGGACAGGGGGCAACTATGGCTACACCTTC.

This chain connects TRBV2 to TRBJ2-7; 10 nucleotides match TRBD1. Germline CDR1 is SNHLY and CDR2 is FYNNEI. The CDR3 sequence is 13 residues long. Losses at the gene ends were 6 bases for V and 2 bases for J; bases not matched to a gene: 1. The CDR3 loop is CASSGTGAYEQYF. CDR3 nucleotides: TGTGCCAGCAGCGGGACAGGGGCCTACGAGCAGTACTTC.

The rearrangement uses TRBV2 and TRBJ1-4; 10 nucleotides align to TRBD1. V was pared by 6 bases and J by 7 bases, with 5 bases of the junction left unmatched. Germline CDR1 is SNHLY and CDR2 is FYNNEI. CDR3 size: 14 residues. The CDR3 here is CASRPGQGREKLFF. The CDR3 region has the DNA TGTGCCAGCAGGCCGGGACAGGGGCGTGAAAAACTGTTTTTT.

The chain uses TRBV28 and TRBJ1-1, with 7 bases aligning to TRBD1. Trimming at V came to 3 bases and at J to 0 bases, leaving 4 bases not matched to a gene. Germline V gene lookup returns CDR1 MDHEN and CDR2 SYDVKM. The CDR3 contains 15 residues. The CDR3: CASSLSTGLNTEAFF. CDR3 DNA: TGTGCCAGCAGTTTGTCGACAGGGCTGAACACTGAAGCTTTCTTT.

This rearrangement joins TRBV29-1 to TRBJ2-1; possible D gene TRBD2, 6 bases. Germline CDR1 and CDR2: SQVTM and ANQGSEA. V was shortened by 6 bases and J by 7 bases, with 13 bases between the two germline ends. The CDR3 totals 12 residues. The CDR3 loop reads CSVAPGGNEQFF. The CDR3 nucleotides read TGCAGCGTAGCTCCTGGGGGGAATGAGCAGTTCTTC.

This clone was recorded only once. This rearrangement joins TRBV29-1 to TRBJ1-1; no clear D gene. V lost 1 base and J lost 5, with 11 bases in between. There are 13 residues in the CDR3. CDR1 and CDR2 from the germline V gene are SQVTM and ANQGSEA. CDR3 sequence: CSVEGRVRTEAFF. In nucleotides, the CDR3 is TGCAGCGTTGAAGGGAGGGTTCGGACTGAAGCTTTCTTT.

This clone has more than one count but fewer than ten. The chain recombines TRBV9 with TRBJ2-3; 12 bases map to TRBD2. CDR3 length: 18 amino acids. V was clipped by 4 bases and J by 1 base; unmatched bases: 10. Germline values: CDR1 SGDLS, CDR2 YYNGEE. CDR3 DNA sequence: TGTGCCAGCAGCTCACTAGCGGGGGGATTAGGTGGCACAGATACGCAGTATTTT. Its translation: CASSSLAGGLGGTDTQYF.

This clone occurred once. The gene calls are TRBV28 and TRBJ2-3; TRBD2 matches 7 bases. The CDR3 has 17 amino acids. Germline V lookup: CDR1 MDHEN, CDR2 SYDVKM. The V gene end was trimmed by 6 bases and the J gene end by 1 base; junction bases not matched to a gene: 13. CDR3 bases: TGTGCCAGCAGCACCCCTCTCTGGGGAGGGGGCACAGATACGCAGTATTTT. It translates to CASSTPLWGGGTDTQYF.